There are many counts of the clone carrying this T cell receptor (beta chain). This specimen belongs to a study of spatial heterogeneity in lung cancer. Study information: Unique TCR and UMI combinations averaged more than ten appearances each in raw reads.

Germline V gene data show CDR1 as SGHTA and CDR2 as FQGNSA. The CDR3 totals 15 residues. V was pared by 1 base and J by 4 bases, with 11 bases between. The time point here: sample taken at primary tumor resection. Unsorted whole RNA samples from tumor, nontumor lung or frozen PBMC were sequenced. TCRdb re-derived calls from the 5' RACE reads in MiXCR, one entry per CDR3 protein. The sample lists about 12,000 distinct CDR3 sequences; 13% to 15% were seen once. This clonotype originated in a female donor with early-stage non-small cell lung cancer. The source material was PBMCs, sampled at surgery. The chain recombines TRBV7-2 with TRBJ2-1, with D perhaps being TRBD1 or TRBD2 (5 bases each). The CDR3, as DNA: TGTGCCAGCAGCTTAGAGAGGGGTCCTTACAATGAGCAGTTCTTC. This translates into CASSLERGPYNEQFF.